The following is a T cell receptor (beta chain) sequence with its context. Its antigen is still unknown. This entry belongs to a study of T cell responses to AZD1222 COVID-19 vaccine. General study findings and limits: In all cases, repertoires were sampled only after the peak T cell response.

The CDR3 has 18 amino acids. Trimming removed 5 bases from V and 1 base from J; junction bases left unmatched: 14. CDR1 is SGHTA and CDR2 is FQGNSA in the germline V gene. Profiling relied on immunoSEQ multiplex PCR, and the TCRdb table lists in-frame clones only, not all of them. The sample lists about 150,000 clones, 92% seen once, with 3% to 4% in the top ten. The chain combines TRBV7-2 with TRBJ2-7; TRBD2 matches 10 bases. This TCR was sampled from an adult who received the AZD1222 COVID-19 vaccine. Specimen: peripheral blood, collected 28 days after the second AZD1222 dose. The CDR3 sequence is CASSLTGTSAVKSYEQYF. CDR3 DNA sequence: TGTGCCAGCAGCCTAACCGGGACTAGCGCCGTTAAATCCTACGAGCAGTACTTC.